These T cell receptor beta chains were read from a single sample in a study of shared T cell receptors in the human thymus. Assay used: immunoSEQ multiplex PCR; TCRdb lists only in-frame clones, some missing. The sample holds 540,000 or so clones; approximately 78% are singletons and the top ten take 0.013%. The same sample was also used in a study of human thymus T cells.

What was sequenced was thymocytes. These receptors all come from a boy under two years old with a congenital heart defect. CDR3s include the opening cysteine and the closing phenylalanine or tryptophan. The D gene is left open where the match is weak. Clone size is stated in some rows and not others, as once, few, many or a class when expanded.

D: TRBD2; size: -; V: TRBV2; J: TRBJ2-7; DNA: TGTGCCAGCAGGACTAGCGGTTCCTACGAGCAGTACTTC; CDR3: CASRTSGSYEQYF
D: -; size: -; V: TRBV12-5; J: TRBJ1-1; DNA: TGTGCTACCCGCAGGGGTGGAGTAGGGGACACTGAAGCTTTCTTT; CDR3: CATRRGGVGDTEAFF
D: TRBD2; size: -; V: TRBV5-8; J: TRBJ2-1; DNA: TGTGCCAGCATCCCGGGACTAGCGGACAATGAGCAGTTCTTC; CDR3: CASIPGLADNEQFF
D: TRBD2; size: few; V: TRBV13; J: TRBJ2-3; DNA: TGTGCCAGCAGGTACTCCGGGACTAGCGGGGGAGATACGCAGTATTTT; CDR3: CASRYSGTSGGDTQYF
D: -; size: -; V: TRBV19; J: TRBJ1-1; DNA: TGTGCCAGTAGTTCCCCACTGGTAAGCGGGACTGAAGCTTTCTTT; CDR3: CASSSPLVSGTEAFF
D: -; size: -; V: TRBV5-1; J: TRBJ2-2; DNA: TGCGCCAGCAGCTTGGAACCCGAGGGCGGGAACACCGGGGAGCTGTTTTTT; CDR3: CASSLEPEGGNTGELFF
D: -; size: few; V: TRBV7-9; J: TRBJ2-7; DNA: TGTGCCAGCAGCTTAGATCGACAAACCCCCTACGAGCAGTACTTC; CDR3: CASSLDRQTPYEQYF
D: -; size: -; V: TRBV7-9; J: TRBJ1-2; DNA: TGTGCCAGCAGCTTAGAGGCAGGGGCTTATGGCTACACCTTC; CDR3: CASSLEAGAYGYTF
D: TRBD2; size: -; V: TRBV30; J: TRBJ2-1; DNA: TGTGCCTGGAGTGTACTTGGCCTAGCGGGAGGGTGGAATGAGCAGTTCTTC; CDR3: CAWSVLGLAGGWNEQFF
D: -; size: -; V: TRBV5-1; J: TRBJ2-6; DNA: TGCGCCAGCAGCCGTGGGCAGGGGCTTGGGGCCAACGTCCTGACTTTC; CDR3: CASSRGQGLGANVLTF
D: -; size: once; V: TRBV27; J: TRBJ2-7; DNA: TGTGCCAGCAGTCCACCCCTGGGGAGCGGAGTGATCTACGAGCAGTACTTC; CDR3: CASSPPLGSGVIYEQYF
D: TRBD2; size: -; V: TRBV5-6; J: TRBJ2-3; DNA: TGTGCCAGCAGCTTGGCCGTCTGGGGGGAGGGCAGAGATACGCAGTATTTT; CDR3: CASSLAVWGEGRDTQYF
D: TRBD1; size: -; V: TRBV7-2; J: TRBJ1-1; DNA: TGTGCCAGCAGCTTTACGACAGGGAAGGGCACTGAAGCTTTCTTT; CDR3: CASSFTTGKGTEAFF